The 29 T cell receptor beta chains given below trace back to one sample, sequenced in a study of blood T cell repertoires in COVID-19. The assay was immunoSEQ multiplex PCR, and TCRdb's table has in-frame clones only and misses some. Seen here are 120,000 to 150,000 clones, 80% observed once, and the top ten hold 10% to 15%. The sequenced material came from peripheral blood. These receptors came from a man aged 60 to 75 with active or convalescent COVID-19.

The V gene is TRBV4-3, the J gene TRBJ2-5, with TRBD2 as a possible D gene (5 bases). The CDR3 covers 15 residues. V shed 3 bases and J shed 5 bases, with 16 bases lying between them. Germline CDR1 LGHNA, CDR2 YSLEER. This CDR3 reads CASSHGLSPGETQYF. The CDR3 bases are TGCGCCAGCAGCCATGGACTTTCGCCTGGGGAGACCCAGTACTTC.

The V gene is TRBV3-1 (or the pseudogene TRBV3-2), the J gene TRBJ1-4, with a possible D match to TRBD1 (6 bases). CDR3 length: 16 amino acids. V gave up 0 bases and J gave up 1 base, with 9 bases separating them. Germline CDR1 LGHDT, CDR2 YNNKEL (reference sequence). The chain's CDR3 is CASSQDLQGTNEKLFF. The CDR3 nucleotides read TGTGCCAGCAGCCAAGACCTACAGGGAACTAATGAAAAACTGTTTTTT.

This clone appeared once. The gene calls are TRBV28 and TRBJ1-3; possible D gene TRBD1, 5 bases. Germline CDR1 reads MDHEN; CDR2 reads SYDVKM. Trimming pared 6 bases from V and 4 bases from J, leaving 10 bases between. The length of the CDR3 is 13 residues. For the CDR3, the DNA is TGTGCCAGCAGGCAGGGCAGAGGAAACACCATATATTTT. It specifies CASRQGRGNTIYF.

This clone was seen a single time. The rearrangement joins TRBV9 to TRBJ1-3; D is unresolved. The V end was cut by 0 bases, the J end by 0 bases, with 10 bases between. CDR3 size: 16 residues. Germline CDR1 and CDR2: SGDLS and YYNGEE. Here the CDR3 DNA reads TGTGCCAGCAGCGTAGTGGGAGGCTACTCTGGAAACACCATATATTTT. Translated: CASSVVGGYSGNTIYF.

The V and J genes are TRBV3-1 (or the pseudogene TRBV3-2) and TRBJ1-6; 9 nucleotides match TRBD1. After removal of 1 base from V and 6 bases from J, the junction contained 1 base not matched to a gene. Germline-derived CDR1 and CDR2 are LGHDT and YNNKEL (reference sequence). CDR3 length equals 15 residues. Here the CDR3 reads CASSQAGQGNSPLHF. The CDR3 DNA is TGTGCCAGCAGCCAAGCGGGACAGGGTAATTCACCCCTCCACTTT.

In this sample, this clone turned up a few times. The rearrangement joins TRBV19 to TRBJ2-2; perhaps TRBD1 as D (5 bases). This CDR3 spans 16 amino acids. Germline V gene lookup returns CDR1 LNHDA and CDR2 SQIVND (reference sequence). Trimming stripped 5 bases from V and 1 base from J, with 14 bases between. CDR3 DNA: TGTGCCAGTAGTGGCACGGGCCAGGGGAACACCGGGGAGCTGTTTTTT. It encodes CASSGTGQGNTGELFF.

This clone has just a few counts. The rearrangement joins TRBV4-2 to TRBJ2-2; D is unresolved. The germline V gene has CDR1 LGHNA and CDR2 YNFKEQ. The CDR3 spans 13 residues. V was trimmed by 4 bases and J by 2 bases, leaving 5 bases between them. CDR3 nucleotide sequence: TGTGCCAGCAGCCTATCCAACACCGGGGAGCTGTTTTTT. Its protein is CASSLSNTGELFF.

The chain couples TRBV5-1 to TRBJ2-2, with a tentative D call TRBD2 (6 bases). The CDR3 sequence is 14 residues long. Per the germline V gene, CDR1 is SGHRS and CDR2 is YFSETQ. V was trimmed by 2 bases and J by 1 base, leaving 6 bases between them. The CDR3 is CASSLAGNTGELFF. DNA of the CDR3: TGCGCCAGCAGCTTAGCGGGGAACACCGGGGAGCTGTTTTTT.

The chain joins TRBV28 to TRBJ2-7; D gene ambiguous. The CDR3 covers 13 residues. The germline V gene encodes CDR1 MDHEN and CDR2 SYDVKM. V was trimmed by 6 bases and J by 3 bases, leaving 12 bases between them. The CDR3 region has the DNA TGTGCCAGCAGCAGTCCAAGAAGCTACGAGCAGTACTTC. This codes for CASSSPRSYEQYF.

The chain has TRBV28 and TRBJ1-1; tentatively, D is TRBD1 (5 bases). Germline CDR1 is MDHEN and CDR2 is SYDVKM. V was shortened by 5 bases and J by 2 bases, with 12 bases between the two germline ends. There are 14 residues in the CDR3. The DNA for the CDR3 is TGTGCCAGCAGTATATTGACAGTCAACACTGAAGCTTTCTTT. It specifies CASSILTVNTEAFF.

The gene calls are TRBV29-1 and TRBJ1-2, with 8 bases matching TRBD1. The CDR3 runs to 15 residues. V shed 6 bases and J 0 bases; nucleotides not matched to a gene: 9. In germline, CDR1 is SQVTM, CDR2 ANQGSEA. The CDR3 nucleotides are TGCAGCGTCGAGACTGGGACAGGAACTAACTATGGCTACACCTTC. Amino acid sequence: CSVETGTGTNYGYTF.

V usage is TRBV7-2 and J usage is TRBJ1-2, with 9 bases that match TRBD1. With 5 bases clipped from V and 4 bases from J, the junction kept 8 bases outside the gene matches. CDR3 length: 15 amino acids. Germline V gene data show CDR1 as SGHTA and CDR2 as FQGNSA. CDR3 sequence (DNA): TGTGCCAGCAGCGGGAGGACAGGGGCCGCCTATGGCTACACCTTC. This translates into CASSGRTGAAYGYTF.

The J gene is TRBJ2-7, the V gene TRBV7-2, with 10 bases lining up with TRBD2. This CDR3 has 15 amino acids. Germline V gene sequence: CDR1 SGHTA, CDR2 FQGNSA. Trimming removed 1 base from V and 3 bases from J; junction bases left unmatched: 3. As DNA, the CDR3 is TGTGCCAGCAGCTTAGTCGTAGCGGGAGGCTACGAGCAGTACTTC. Residues: CASSLVVAGGYEQYF. The complete variable domain, with remaining parts taken from reference TRBV7-2 and TRBJ2-7, reads GAGVSQSPSNKVTEKGKDVELRCDPISGHTALYWYRQSLGQGLEFLIYFQGNSAPDKSGLPSDRFSAERTGGSVSTLTIQRTQQEDSAVYLCASSLVVAGGYEQYFGPGTRLTVT.

The J gene is TRBJ2-5, the V gene TRBV7-8; D call uncertain. Trimming stripped 2 bases from V and 3 bases from J, with 4 bases between. The CDR3 consists of 12 residues. CDR1 is SGHVS and CDR2 is FQNEAQ in the germline V gene. The CDR3 DNA reads TGTGCCAGCAGCTTATTCGAAGAGACCCAGTACTTC. This encodes CASSLFEETQYF.

This clone was seen only a few times. The chain links TRBV7-3 to TRBJ2-6; D not certain. Trimming removed 5 bases from V and 4 bases from J, with 9 bases in between. Germline CDR1 is SGHTA and CDR2 is FQGTGA. This CDR3 is built from 14 residues. In nucleotides, the CDR3 is TGTGCCAGCAGCCCCAACTCGGGGGCCAACGTCCTGACTTTC. Translation gives CASSPNSGANVLTF.

For this clone: The same CDR3 arises from other DNA sequences in this sample as well. This chain uses TRBV7-2 with TRBJ1-5; D gene ambiguous. The CDR3 loop spans 14 amino acids. The germline V and J ends were trimmed by 1 base and 4 bases, with 8 bases remaining between them. CDR1 and CDR2 (germline): SGHTA, FQGNSA. The CDR3: CASSLDISNQPQHF. The CDR3, as DNA: TGTGCCAGCAGCTTAGATATCTCTAATCAGCCCCAGCATTTT.

Only a few counts were recorded for this clone. The chain has TRBV7-2 and TRBJ2-3, with TRBD2 matching 8 bases. The V and J ends lost 2 bases and 5 bases, in that order; junction bases with no gene match: 3. The CDR3 has 14 residues. Germline CDR1 and CDR2: SGHTA and FQGNSA. This chain's CDR3 is CASSLQREIDTQYF. CDR3 bases: TGTGCCAGCAGCTTACAGCGGGAGATAGATACGCAGTATTTT.

This chain joins TRBV12-3 or TRBV12-4 and TRBJ2-1; possibly TRBD2 for D (6 bases). The CDR3 has 12 amino acids. V was pared by 6 bases and J by 6 bases, with 9 bases between. The CDR3 loop reads CASSRLVNEQFF. The CDR3 DNA is TGTGCCAGCAGCCGACTAGTCAATGAGCAGTTCTTC.

This chain joins TRBV6-2 or TRBV6-3 and TRBJ2-3; 9 nucleotides match TRBD2. The CDR3 covers 17 residues. V trimming: 6 bases; J trimming: 0 bases; junction bases outside the gene matches: 10. The germline gives CDR1 MNHEY, CDR2 SVGEGT. CDR3: CASSTRRLAESTDTQYF. CDR3 coding DNA: TGTGCCAGCAGCACTCGTAGACTAGCGGAAAGCACAGATACGCAGTATTTT.

The chain is built from TRBV7-8 and TRBJ1-4, with no clear D. Trimming left V 7 bases short and J 7 bases short, with 13 bases between. CDR1 is SGHVS, CDR2 FQNEAQ, per germline. The CDR3 has 13 residues. In DNA form, the CDR3 reads TGTGCCAGCAACCCAATATCGGGTGAAAAACTGTTTTTT. This encodes CASNPISGEKLFF. The full variable domain, its missing parts supplied by reference TRBV7-8 and TRBJ1-4, is GAGVSQSPRYKVAKRGQDVALRCDPISGHVSLFWYQQALGQGPEFLTYFQNEAQLDKSGLPSDRFFAERPEGSVSTLKIQRTQQEDSAVYLCASNPISGEKLFFGSGTQLSVL.

The chain uses TRBV28 and TRBJ2-3; the match to TRBD2 covers 16 bases. CDR1 is MDHEN and CDR2 is SYDVKM in the germline V gene. Trimming removed 10 bases from V and 3 bases from J; junction bases left unmatched: 13. The length of the CDR3 is 18 residues. The DNA for the CDR3 is TGTGCCACCAAAACCTCCGGGACTAGCGGGAGGGATACAGATACGCAGTATTTT. It specifies CATKTSGTSGRDTDTQYF.

V is TRBV7-3 and J is TRBJ2-3; 11 nucleotides line up with TRBD2. The CDR3 loop spans 16 amino acids. Unmatched junction bases numbered 3, after V lost 2 bases and J lost 2 bases. CDR1 SGHTA and CDR2 FQGTGA come from the germline V gene. The CDR3 region has the DNA TGTGCCAGCAGCTTAGGACTAGCGGGCTTCACAGATACGCAGTATTTT. Protein: CASSLGLAGFTDTQYF.

The chain couples TRBV30 to TRBJ2-3; the D gene is possibly TRBD2 (6 bases). V was trimmed by 3 bases and J by 6 bases, leaving 19 bases between them. This CDR3 has 15 residues. Germline V gene lookup returns CDR1 GTSNPN and CDR2 SVGIG (reference sequence). The CDR3 DNA reads TGTGCCTGGAGCCCAGGCGGGGAGTATGGGGATACGCAGTATTTT. Translating gives CAWSPGGEYGDTQYF.

The chain combines TRBV3-1 (or the pseudogene TRBV3-2) with TRBJ2-3; 11 bases are a match to TRBD2. Trimming removed 4 bases from V and 7 bases from J; junction bases left unmatched: 7. The CDR3 loop spans 15 amino acids. Looked up from germline, CDR1 is LGHDT and CDR2 is YNNKEL (reference sequence). The CDR3 bases are TGTGCCAGCAGCCCCCCCACTAGCGGGAGTAATACGCAGTATTTT. Translating it yields CASSPPTSGSNTQYF.

The gene calls are TRBV4-3 and TRBJ2-5, with 11 bases fitting TRBD2. The CDR3 runs to 16 residues. The V segment lost 4 bases and the J segment 1 base; nucleotides outside the gene matches: 5. Per germline, CDR1 LGHNA and CDR2 YSLEER. DNA for the CDR3: TGCGCCAGCAGCCCTGGACTAGCGGGTCTCCAAGAGACCCAGTACTTC. Protein: CASSPGLAGLQETQYF.

J is TRBJ2-1 and V is TRBV14; D is possibly TRBD1 (6 bases). Germline values: CDR1 SGHDN, CDR2 FVKESK. With 0 bases removed from V and 4 bases from J, the gap between germline ends came to 7 bases. The CDR3 has 14 amino acids. Here the CDR3 reads CASSQDRGYNEQFF. CDR3 sequence (DNA): TGTGCCAGCAGCCAAGACAGGGGATACAATGAGCAGTTCTTC.

This clone was seen more than once but under ten times. The chain has TRBV18 and TRBJ2-3; TRBD2 matches 8 bases. Trimming at V came to 10 bases and at J to 10 bases, leaving 7 bases not matched to a gene. The CDR3 spans 11 residues. CDR1 is KGHSH, CDR2 LQKENI, per germline. The CDR3 DNA follows: TGTGCCACCCGGCGGGGGGAATCGCAGTATTTT. This translates into CATRRGESQYF. Filled out from reference TRBV18 and TRBJ2-3, the complete variable domain reads NAGVMQNPRHLVRRRGQEARLRCSPMKGHSHVYWYRQLPEEGLKFMVYLQKENIIDESGMPKERFSAEFPKEGPSILRIQQVVRGDSAAYFCATRRGESQYFGPGTRLTVL.

The chain uses TRBV5-1 and TRBJ1-5; tentatively, D is TRBD1 (6 bases). V was cut by 2 bases and J by 0 bases, with 9 bases left in between. The CDR3 sequence is 15 residues long. Germline V CDR1 and CDR2: SGHRS, YFSETQ. CDR3 DNA sequence: TGCGCCAGCAGCTTACAGGGTTATAGCAATCAGCCCCAGCATTTT. Protein sequence: CASSLQGYSNQPQHF. Looking up the rest from reference TRBV5-1 and TRBJ1-5 gives the full variable domain: KAGVTQTPRYLIKTRGQQVTLSCSPISGHRSVSWYQQTPGQGLQFLFEYFSETQRNKGNFPGRFSGRQFSNSRSEMNVSTLELGDSALYLCASSLQGYSNQPQHFGDGTRLSIL.

The gene calls are TRBV18 and TRBJ1-5; no definite D call. The germline V gene encodes CDR1 KGHSH and CDR2 LQKENI. Trimming removed 2 bases at V and 4 bases at J, with 6 bases between. The CDR3 extends over 13 amino acids. The CDR3 DNA follows: TGTGCCAGCTCACCAGGGCCGAATCAGCCCCAGCATTTT. This gives the protein CASSPGPNQPQHF.